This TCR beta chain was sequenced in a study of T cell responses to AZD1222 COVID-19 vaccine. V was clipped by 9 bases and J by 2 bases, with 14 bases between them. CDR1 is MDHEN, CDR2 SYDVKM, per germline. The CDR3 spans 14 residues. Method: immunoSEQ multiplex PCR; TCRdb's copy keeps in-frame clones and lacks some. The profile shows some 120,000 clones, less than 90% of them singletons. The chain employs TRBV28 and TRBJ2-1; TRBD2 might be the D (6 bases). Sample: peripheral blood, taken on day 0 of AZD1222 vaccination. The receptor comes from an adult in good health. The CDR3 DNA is TGTGCCAGTAAGGTCGGGGGAACCTACAATGAGCAGTTCTTC. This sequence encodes CASKVGGTYNEQFF.